This section outlines one T cell receptor (beta chain) sequence together with its context. At one end, the junction sequence differs from germline, possibly due to a read error. Time point specified: newly diagnosed GD, antithyroid drugs for less than 3 months. PBMCs were the source of the RNA used for TCR sequencing. The entry originates in a study of regulatory T cells in long-lasting Graves disease. Study overall: Under 3 months of antithyroid drugs had been taken by newly diagnosed Graves' patients.

Investigators prepared the TCR beta libraries by applying iRepertoire HTBI primers and Arm-PCR of CDR3 regions. TCRdb itself ran the multiplex PCR reads through MiXCR, one entry per CDR3 protein. The sample has roughly 420,000 distinct CDR3 sequences, about 14% seen once. Germline V gene lookup returns CDR1 DFQATT and CDR2 SNEGSKA (reference sequence). The CDR3 covers 15 residues. These data were also reused for a study on T cells in Graves' hyperthyroidism and ophthalmopathy. From that report: Model output signaled ophthalmopathy a median roughly 6.5 months ahead of onset.

The clonotype originates from a woman aged 50 to 60 with Graves disease. V gene TRBV20-1 combines with J gene TRBJ2-1, with TRBD2 as a possible D gene (7 bases). Here the sequenced sample was peripheral blood mononuclear cells (PBMCs), taken at new diagnosis, from a patient treated with antithyroid drugs. The CDR3 loop reads CSARSSQGLNNEQFF. The CDR3 DNA follows: TGCAGTGCTAGATCGTCACAGGGACTAAACAACGAGCAGTTCTTC.